The text below deals with one T cell receptor (beta chain). Antigen specificity is unknown. This sample was taken from a study of blood T cells in healthy people across ages. V was shortened by 8 bases and J by 8 bases, with 21 bases between the two germline ends. Germline loops: CDR1 SQVTM, CDR2 ANQGSEA. This CDR3 is built from 13 residues. Study observations and caveats: In long-lived donors, naive CD4+ cell counts and diversity exceeded those of aged donors. Per million T cells, the diversity of TCR beta decreased roughly linearly as age advanced.

A second PCR of 7 to 11 cycles used a sample-barcoded 5' primer and a J-beta primer mix. TCRdb re-derived calls from the 5' RACE reads in MiXCR, one entry per CDR3 protein. The sample includes about 730,000 distinct CDR3 sequences, 35% to 45% of them seen just once. Per-sample PBMC isolation yielded at least 6.5 million cells. The specimen sequenced was blood. The receptor's source is a woman in her sixties or seventies in good health. J is TRBJ1-2 and V is TRBV29-1; D is possibly TRBD1 (5 bases). CDR3 sequence (DNA): TGCAGCACTGGGGGGACGGACGCGTTGGGCTACACCTTC. Translation gives CSTGGTDALGYTF. The full variable domain, rest sourced from reference TRBV29-1 and TRBJ1-2, is SAVISQKPSRDICQRGTSLTIQCQVDSQVTMMFWYRQQPGQSLTLIATANQGSEATYESGFVIDKFPISRPNLTFSTLTVSNMSPEDSSIYLCSTGGTDALGYTFGSGTRLTVV.